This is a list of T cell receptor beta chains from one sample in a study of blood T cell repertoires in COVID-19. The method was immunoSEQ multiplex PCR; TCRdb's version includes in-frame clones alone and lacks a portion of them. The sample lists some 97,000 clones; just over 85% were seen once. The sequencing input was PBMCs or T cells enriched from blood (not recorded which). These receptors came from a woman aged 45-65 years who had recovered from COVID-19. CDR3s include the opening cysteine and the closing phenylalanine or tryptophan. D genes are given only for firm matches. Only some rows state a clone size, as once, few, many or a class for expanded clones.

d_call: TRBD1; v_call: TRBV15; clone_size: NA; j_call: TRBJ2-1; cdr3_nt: TGTGCCACCAGCAGAGATCGGACAGGGTTGTATGAGCAGTTCTTC; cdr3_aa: CATSRDRTGLYEQFF
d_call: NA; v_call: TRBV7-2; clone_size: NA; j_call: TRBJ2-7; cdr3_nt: TGTGCCAGCAGCTCTAGGGGCAACAGGGTAGGCGAGCAGTACTTC; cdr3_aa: CASSSRGNRVGEQYF
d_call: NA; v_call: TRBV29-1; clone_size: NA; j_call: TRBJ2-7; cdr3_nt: TGCAGCGTTGCCCAGACCTACGAGCAGTACTTC; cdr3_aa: CSVAQTYEQYF
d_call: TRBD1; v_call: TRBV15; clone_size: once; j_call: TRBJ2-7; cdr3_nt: TGTGCCACCAGCAGAAACAGGGGGAGTTCCTACGAGCAGTACTTC; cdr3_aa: CATSRNRGSSYEQYF
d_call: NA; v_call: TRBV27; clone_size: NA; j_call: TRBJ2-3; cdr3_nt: TGTGCCAGCAGAACGGTTAGCACAGATACGCAGTATTTT; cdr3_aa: CASRTVSTDTQYF
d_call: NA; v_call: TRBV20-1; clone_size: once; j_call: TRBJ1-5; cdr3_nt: TGCAGTCCTTTTAGCAATCAGCCCCAGCATTTT; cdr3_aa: CSPFSNQPQHF
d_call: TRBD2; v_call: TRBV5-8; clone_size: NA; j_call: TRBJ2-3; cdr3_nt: TGTGCCAGCAGCTTGGGGCTGCTGACTAGCGGCCTTGCGCAGTATTTT; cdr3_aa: CASSLGLLTSGLAQYF
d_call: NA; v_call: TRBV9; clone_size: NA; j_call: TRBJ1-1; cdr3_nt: TGTGCCAGCAGCGTAGAAGCGAACACTGAAGCTTTCTTT; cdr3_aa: CASSVEANTEAFF
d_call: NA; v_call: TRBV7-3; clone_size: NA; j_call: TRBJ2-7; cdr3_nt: TGTGCCAGCAGCCAGAGAGTGACGGGTTTTAGCGAGCAGTACTTC; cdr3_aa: CASSQRVTGFSEQYF
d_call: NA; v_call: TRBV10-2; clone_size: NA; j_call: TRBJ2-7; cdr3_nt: TGCGCCAGCAGTGATAACAGGAGGGGAACCTACGAGCAGTACTTC; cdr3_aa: CASSDNRRGTYEQYF
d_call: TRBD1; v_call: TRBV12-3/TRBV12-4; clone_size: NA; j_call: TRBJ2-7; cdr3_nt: TGTGCCAGCAGTTACACAGGGGGCGAGCAGTACTTC; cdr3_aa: CASSYTGGEQYF
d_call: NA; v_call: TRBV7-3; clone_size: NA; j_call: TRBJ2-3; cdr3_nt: TGTGCCAGCAGCACCCGCCCCGGAGATACGCAGTATTTT; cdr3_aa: CASSTRPGDTQYF
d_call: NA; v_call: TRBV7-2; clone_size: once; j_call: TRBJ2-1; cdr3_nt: TGTGCCAGCAGCCCCCTAGGGGGAATGTCCTACAATGAGCAGTTCTTC; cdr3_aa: CASSPLGGMSYNEQFF
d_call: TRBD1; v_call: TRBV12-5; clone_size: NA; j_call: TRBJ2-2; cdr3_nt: TGTGCTAGTGCTGAGGGACAGGGTGGTTCCACCGGGGAGCTGTTTTTT; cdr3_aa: CASAEGQGGSTGELFF
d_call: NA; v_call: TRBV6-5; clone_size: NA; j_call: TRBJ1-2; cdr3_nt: TGTGCCAGCAGTTACTCTCAGGGTAACTATGGCTACACCTTC; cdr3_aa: CASSYSQGNYGYTF
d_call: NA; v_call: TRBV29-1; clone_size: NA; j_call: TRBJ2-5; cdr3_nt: TGCAGCGTTGCCCTGGAGGTGGAGACCCAGTACTTC; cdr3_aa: CSVALEVETQYF
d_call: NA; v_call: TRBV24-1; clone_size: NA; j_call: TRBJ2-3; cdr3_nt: TGTGCCACCAGTGATCCTGGGGGGGCAGGAGATACGCAGTATTTT; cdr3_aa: CATSDPGGAGDTQYF
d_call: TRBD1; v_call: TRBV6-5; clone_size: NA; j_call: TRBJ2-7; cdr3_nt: TGTGCCAGCAGACCTGGGACAGATCTCTACGAGCAGTACTTC; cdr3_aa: CASRPGTDLYEQYF
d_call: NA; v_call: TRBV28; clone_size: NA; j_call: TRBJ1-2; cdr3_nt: TGTGCCAGCAGCTCCTCGGGGGGCTGGTATGGCTACACCTTC; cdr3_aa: CASSSSGGWYGYTF
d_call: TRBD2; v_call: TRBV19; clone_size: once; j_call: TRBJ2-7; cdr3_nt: TGTGCCAGTAGTATCGGGACGGGGGGCTACGAGCAGTACTTC; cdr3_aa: CASSIGTGGYEQYF
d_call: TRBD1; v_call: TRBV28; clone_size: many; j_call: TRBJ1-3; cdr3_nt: TGTGCCAGCAGCCTATTACAGGGGTCTGGAAACACCATATATTTT; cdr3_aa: CASSLLQGSGNTIYF
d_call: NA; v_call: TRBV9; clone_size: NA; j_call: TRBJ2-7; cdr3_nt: TGTGCCAGCAGCGGGACACCGGCTTACGAGCAGTACTTC; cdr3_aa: CASSGTPAYEQYF
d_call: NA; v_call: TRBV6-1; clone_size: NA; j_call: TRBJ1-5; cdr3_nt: TGTGCCAGCAGTGTCTCACCGGGGGGAAAGGATCAGCCCCAGCATTTT; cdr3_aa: CASSVSPGGKDQPQHF
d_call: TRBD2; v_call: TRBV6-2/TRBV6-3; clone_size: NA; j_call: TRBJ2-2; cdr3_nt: TGTGCCAGCAGTTACTCTTTAGTAGCGGGAGGGCGTCCCGGGGAGCTGTTTTTT; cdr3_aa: CASSYSLVAGGRPGELFF
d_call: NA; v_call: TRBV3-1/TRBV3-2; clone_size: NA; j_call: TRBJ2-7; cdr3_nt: TGTGCCAGCAGCCAAGCGGGGTCCCACGAGCAGTACTTC; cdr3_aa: CASSQAGSHEQYF
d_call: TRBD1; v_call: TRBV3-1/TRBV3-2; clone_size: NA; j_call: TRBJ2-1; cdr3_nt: TGTGCCAGCAGCCAAGGGGACAGGGAGTACAATGAGCAGTTCTTC; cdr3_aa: CASSQGDREYNEQFF
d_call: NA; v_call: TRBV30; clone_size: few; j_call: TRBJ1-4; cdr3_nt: TGTGCCTGCGACAGGCCTCCTAATGAAAAACTGTTTTTT; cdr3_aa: CACDRPPNEKLFF
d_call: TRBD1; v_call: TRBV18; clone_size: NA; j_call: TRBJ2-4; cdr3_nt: TGTGCCAGCTCACCGGGGCAGGGGGCTCCCAAAAACATTCAGTACTTC; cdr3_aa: CASSPGQGAPKNIQYF
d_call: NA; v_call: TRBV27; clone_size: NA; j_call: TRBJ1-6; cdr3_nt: TGTGCCAGCAGTTTAGGGGCGGGGCCCTATAATTCACCCCTCCACTTT; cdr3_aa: CASSLGAGPYNSPLHF
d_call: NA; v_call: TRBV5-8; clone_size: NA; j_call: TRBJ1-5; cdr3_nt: TGTGCCAGCAGCTTGGCAAACACCAATCAGCCCCAGCATTTT; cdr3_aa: CASSLANTNQPQHF
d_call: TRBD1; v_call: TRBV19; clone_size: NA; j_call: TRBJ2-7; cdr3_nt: TGTGCCAGTAGTATAGGGACAGGGGGTCTTTACGAGCAGTACTTC; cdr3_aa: CASSIGTGGLYEQYF
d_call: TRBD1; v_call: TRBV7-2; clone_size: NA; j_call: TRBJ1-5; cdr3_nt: TGTGCCAGCAGCTTATCGTCGCAGGGGGCTCAGCCCCAGCATTTT; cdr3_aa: CASSLSSQGAQPQHF
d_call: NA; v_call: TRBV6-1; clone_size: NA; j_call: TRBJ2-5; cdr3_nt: TGTGCCAGCAGTGAGGCATACAGGGCCCCAGAGACCCAGTACTTC; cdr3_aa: CASSEAYRAPETQYF
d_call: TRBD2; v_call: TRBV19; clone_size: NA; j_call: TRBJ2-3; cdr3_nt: TGTGCCAGTAGTACCGGGGGGTACCCAACAGATACGCAGTATTTT; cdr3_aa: CASSTGGYPTDTQYF
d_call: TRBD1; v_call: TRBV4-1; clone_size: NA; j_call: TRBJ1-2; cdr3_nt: TGCGCCAGCAGCCAACGGGACAGGGGATGGTATGGCTACACCTTC; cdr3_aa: CASSQRDRGWYGYTF
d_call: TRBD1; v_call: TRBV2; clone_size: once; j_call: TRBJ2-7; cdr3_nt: TGTGCCAGCAGCGTTAACCGGGACAGGGCTTTTTCAGGCTTC; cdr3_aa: CASSVNRDRAFSGF
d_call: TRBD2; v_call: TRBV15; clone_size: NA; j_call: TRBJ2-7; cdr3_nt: TGTGCCACCAGCAGGGAAGGGACTACCCGACTTCGGGAGCAGTACTTC; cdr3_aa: CATSREGTTRLREQYF
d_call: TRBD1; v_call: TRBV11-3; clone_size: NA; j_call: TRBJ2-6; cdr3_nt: TGTGCCAGCAGCCCCCGACAGGGACCCTCAGGGTCTGGGGCCAACGTCCTGACTTTC; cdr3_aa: CASSPRQGPSGSGANVLTF
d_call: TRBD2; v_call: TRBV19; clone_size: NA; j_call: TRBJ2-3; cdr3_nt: TGTGCCAGTAGCATAGCGGGGAGCACAGATACGCAGTATTTT; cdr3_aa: CASSIAGSTDTQYF
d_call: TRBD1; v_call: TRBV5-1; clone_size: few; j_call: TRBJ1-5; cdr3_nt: TGCGCCAGCAGCCCGGGACAGGGGGCACTTCAGCCCCAGCATTTT; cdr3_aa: CASSPGQGALQPQHF
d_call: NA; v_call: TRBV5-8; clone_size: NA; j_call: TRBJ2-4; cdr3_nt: TGTGCCAGCAGCTTGGCCGGTCGGAACATTCAGTACTTC; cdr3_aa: CASSLAGRNIQYF
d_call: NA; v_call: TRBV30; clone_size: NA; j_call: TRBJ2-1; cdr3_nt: TGTGCCTGGGCTAGGGGGAATGAGCAGTTCTTC; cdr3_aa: CAWARGNEQFF
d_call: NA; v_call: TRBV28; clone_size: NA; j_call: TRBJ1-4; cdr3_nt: TGTGCCAGCAGTCGAGGGGGTGGTGTTGAAAAACTGTTTTTT; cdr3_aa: CASSRGGGVEKLFF
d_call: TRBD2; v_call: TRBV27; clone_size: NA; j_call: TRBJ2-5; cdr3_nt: TGTGCCAGCAGGAATAGCGGGGTGAAGACCCAGTACTTC; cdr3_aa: CASRNSGVKTQYF
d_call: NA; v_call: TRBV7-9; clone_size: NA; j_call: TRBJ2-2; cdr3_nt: TGTGCCAGCATGGCGGGCTGGAACACCGGGGAGCTGTTTTTT; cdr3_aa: CASMAGWNTGELFF
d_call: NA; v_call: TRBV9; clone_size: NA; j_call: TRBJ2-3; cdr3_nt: TGTGCCAGCAGCGAGGAGGGTAGCACAGATACGCAGTATTTT; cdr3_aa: CASSEEGSTDTQYF
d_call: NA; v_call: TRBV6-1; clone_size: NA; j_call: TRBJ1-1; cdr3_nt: TGTGCCAGCAGTGCCAGAGGGGACCCCGGGAGGGAATACACTGAAGCTTTCTTT; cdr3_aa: CASSARGDPGREYTEAFF
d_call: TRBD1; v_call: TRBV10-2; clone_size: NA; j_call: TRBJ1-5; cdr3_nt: TGCGCCAGCCGAGACAGGGAAAATCAGCCCCAGCATTTT; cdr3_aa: CASRDRENQPQHF
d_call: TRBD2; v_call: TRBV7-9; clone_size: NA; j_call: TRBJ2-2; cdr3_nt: TGTGCCAGCAGCACCGGGACTAGCGGGAGGGCCAACACCGGGGAGCTGTTTTTT; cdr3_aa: CASSTGTSGRANTGELFF
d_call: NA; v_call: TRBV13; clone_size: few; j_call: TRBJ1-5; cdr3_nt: TGTGCCAGCAGCTTAGGGGGGGGACAGCCCCAGCATTTT; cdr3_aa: CASSLGGGQPQHF
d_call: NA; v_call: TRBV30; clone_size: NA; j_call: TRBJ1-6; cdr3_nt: TGTGCCCGGGAGACGGGATATAATTCACCCCTCCACTTT; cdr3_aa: CARETGYNSPLHF
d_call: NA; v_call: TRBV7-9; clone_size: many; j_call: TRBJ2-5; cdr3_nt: TGTGCCAGCAGCTTAGGAGGGTCGAAGACCCAGTACTTC; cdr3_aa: CASSLGGSKTQYF
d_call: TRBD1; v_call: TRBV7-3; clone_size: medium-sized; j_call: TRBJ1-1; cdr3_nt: TGTGCCAGCAGCTTCGGTGGGACAGGGCCTTTCAACACTGAAGCTTTCTTT; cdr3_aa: CASSFGGTGPFNTEAFF
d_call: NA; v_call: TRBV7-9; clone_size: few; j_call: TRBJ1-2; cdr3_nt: TGTGCCAGCAGCTTAGTGGACACCAAAGGCTACACCTTC; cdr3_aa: CASSLVDTKGYTF